This TCR beta chain was identified in a study of cytomegalovirus exposure and HLA in healthy donors. Overall study results and limits: Analysis performed later found 16,951 TCR beta sequences associated with HLA alleles at 0.05 false discovery rate.

In the case of this clone: Its antigen is unknown.

Looked up from germline, CDR1 is SGHVS and CDR2 is FNYEAQ. This CDR3 is 14 amino acids long. V was clipped by 3 bases and J by 5 bases, with 13 bases between them. The PCR made use of 60 Vbeta and 13 Jbeta primers. The protocol was immunoSEQ multiplex PCR, while the TCRdb copy is restricted to in-frame clones and leaves out a portion. The data hold some 100,000 clones, with under 85% observed a single time. The chain combines TRBV7-6 with TRBJ2-5; a weak D match, TRBD2 (6 bases). The clonotype was recovered from a man aged 35 to 55 in good health and CMV-seropositive. The sample comprised PBMCs. CDR3 DNA sequence: TGTGCCAGCAGCTTTGCCACTAGCCGCGAGACCCAGTACTTC. Translation gives CASSFATSRETQYF. The entire variable domain, with the rest obtained from reference TRBV7-6 and TRBJ2-5, is as follows: GAGVSQSPRYKVTKRGQDVALRCDPISGHVSLYWYRQALGQGPEFLTYFNYEAQQDKSGLPNDRFSAERPEGSISTLTIQRTEQRDSAMYRCASSFATSRETQYFGPGTRLLVL.